One T cell receptor beta chain is described in this entry. These data belong to a study of shared clonotypes between healthy human individuals. Study as a whole: The plates for each donor numbered three CD4 naive, three CD4 memory, two CD8 naive and one CD8 memory.

Here immunoSEQ multiplex PCR was the method, and the copy in TCRdb shows in-frame clones only, minus some. The sample comprises about 2 million clones, around 96% of which are singletons, and 0.9% to 1.3% rests with the top ten. CD45RO-negative, CCR7-positively selected cells formed the naive CD8 fraction, excluding terminally differentiated effector memory CD45RA+ cells. Germline-derived CDR1 and CDR2 are WNHNN and SYGVQD (reference sequence). The length of the CDR3 is 15 residues. V was shortened by 2 bases and J by 0 bases, with 9 bases between the two germline ends. The rearrangement uses TRBV10-1 and TRBJ2-3; D remains unclear. The source is a man aged 18 to 29 in good health. Input material: naive CD8+ T cells sorted from blood. The CDR3 protein is CASSEDGPSTDTQYF. CDR3 nucleotides: TGCGCCAGCAGTGAGGACGGACCTAGCACAGATACGCAGTATTTT.